This T cell receptor (beta chain) appears in the sequencing data of a study of immune evolution from preneoplasia to lung adenocarcinoma (dated by TCRdb to 2020 to 2022). Describing the broader study: Immune contexture across lung adenocarcinoma precursors and invasive adenocarcinoma was profiled using immune gene expression, TCR sequencing and multiplex immunofluorescence. Resected precursor lesions (AAH, AIS, MIA) and invasive adenocarcinomas were compared against paired morphologically normal lung tissue. Sample size was determined by specimen availability and not by a prior power calculation. Whole exome sequencing and methylation data from the same cohort of nodules were integrated with the immune data. A total of around 56 patients with pulmonary nodules who underwent surgical resection were included in the overall cohort. The TCR sequencing data were obtained from 51 patients. According to the study, about 99 samples went through TCR sequencing. POLYSOLVER was used to infer class I HLA alleles from exome data, and LOHHLA was used to detect allele-specific HLA loss.

CDR1 LGHNT and CDR2 FRNRAP are derived from the germline V gene. Its CDR3 holds 13 amino acids, cysteine through phenylalanine. The CDR3 DNA has 39 bases and is translated from base 1. V lost 6 bases and J lost 7 bases; the stretch between them is 13 bases long. The research as a whole found: Because all patients were from Japan and China, applicability to Western populations was uncertain. The findings rested on association rather than direct causation, and larger cohorts with long-term follow-up and longitudinal biopsies were considered necessary. Normal lung showed the highest clonality, whereas later-stage lesions appeared to have higher T cell density and diversity but lower clonality. Normal lung had the highest top T cell clone frequencies, which appeared to decline progressively from AAH through AIS, MIA and invasive adenocarcinoma.

Resection was performed on patients in Japan or China between about 2014 and 2017. The histologic diagnosis of each case was independently confirmed on H&E slides by two lung cancer pathologists. FFPE tissue was used for DNA isolation with the AllPrep DNA/RNA FFPE Kit. Using the immunoSEQ hsTCRbeta Kit, TCR beta CDR3 regions were sequenced from DNA. Per the source publication's procedure: The ImmunoSEQ Analyzer was used to analyse the TCR sequencing data. T cell clonality was defined as 1 minus Pielou's evenness, calculated on productive rearrangements. The inverse Simpson index, applied to productive templates, was used to measure T cell diversity. T cell density was defined as TCR beta template counts normalized to usable DNA, with usable DNA estimated by amplifying and sequencing housekeeping genes. Two-sided Kruskal-Wallis tests were used to compare TCR metrics between histologic stages. TCRdb mirrors the immuneACCESS table, restricted to in-frame sequences. Some clones are absent from its copies; in checked studies, under half trace to an unresolved V gene, and the reason for the others is unknown. The DNA was the basis for D and trimming; V, J and clone size are from that table. The sample yields a few thousand clones; around 78% were counted once. Of the sample, 8.2% falls within the top ten clones.

Concerning this clone: Its binding antigen is unknown. No much larger clone exists at a distance of one base, and base qualities are not known.

Sequenced input: FFPE adjacent normal lung tissue. Here the chain combines TRBV12-5 and TRBJ2-4; 6 matching bases give a weak D call of TRBD1. This TCR came from an older donor with lung adenocarcinoma. The base sequence is TGTGCTAGTGGCAATACAGGGCATAACATTCAGTACTTC. Translated, it reads CASGNTGHNIQYF.